The 5 T cell receptor beta chains below all came from one sample that was sequenced in a study of blood T cells in healthy people across ages. Sample-barcoded 5' priming and a J-beta primer mix drove a second PCR of roughly 6 to 12 cycles. MiXCR was run by TCRdb on the 5' RACE reads, yielding one entry per CDR3 protein. The data show about 1,500,000 distinct CDR3 sequences, under 30% seen once. The sequenced sample was blood. All receptors derive from a woman aged 25-40 years in good health.

The chain links TRBV14 to TRBJ2-7; D call uncertain. Germline lookup yields CDR1 SGHDN and CDR2 FVKESK. Trimming shortened V by 0 bases and J by 7 bases, and 10 bases separated the two germline ends. This CDR3 contains 13 residues. The CDR3 loop is CASSQDPRREQYF. CDR3 bases: TGTGCCAGCAGCCAAGATCCTCGGAGAGAGCAGTACTTC.

The chain recombines TRBV5-5 with TRBJ2-1; D is undetermined. The germline V and J ends were trimmed by 0 bases and 7 bases, with 11 bases remaining between them. This CDR3 comprises 14 residues. In germline, CDR1 is SGHKS, CDR2 YYEKEE (reference sequence). This CDR3 reads CASSLVYSGNEQFF. The CDR3 bases are TGTGCCAGCAGCTTGGTGTATTCCGGGAATGAGCAGTTCTTC.

The chain employs TRBV7-2 and TRBJ2-5; TRBD2 matches 8 bases. CDR3 length: 16 amino acids. CDR1 and CDR2 from the germline V gene are SGHTA and FQGNSA. V lost 5 bases and J lost 2; bases outside the gene matches: 10. The CDR3 DNA follows: TGTGCCAGCAGCCGAAGCTCTAGCGGGTTACAAGAGACCCAGTACTTC. Protein: CASSRSSSGLQETQYF.

With regard to this clonotype: At one end, the junction sequence differs from germline, possibly due to a read error. The CDR3: CAGSRTGEPGANVLTF. Here the CDR3 DNA reads TGCGCCGGCAGCCGGACAGGGGAGCCTGGGGCCAACGTCCTGACTTTC. The gene calls are TRBV4-1 and TRBJ2-6; TRBD1 matches 9 bases. There are 16 residues in the CDR3. Germline lookup yields CDR1 MGHRA and CDR2 YSYEKL.

V and J are TRBV12-3 or TRBV12-4 and TRBJ2-7; D remains unclear. V lost 10 bases and J lost 5, with 18 bases in between. The CDR3 is 13 amino acids. CDR3 coding DNA: TGTGCCAACAGCCGTTGGTTAGGAGACGAGCAGTACTTC. Encoded protein: CANSRWLGDEQYF.